This T cell receptor (beta chain) stems from a study of a mutant IDH1 vaccine in newly diagnosed glioma. Study-wide context: The treated population exhibited a male proportion of about 60%, a female proportion of roughly 40%, and a mean age of about 40 years. Most patients had radiochemotherapy with temozolomide before enrollment; others had one alone.

Study results and caveats: Changes to the top peripheral T cell clonotypes appeared unrelated to pseudoprogression.

Data came from immunoSEQ multiplex PCR; TCRdb stores just in-frame clones and leaves some out. The sample lists tens of thousands of clones; 80% to 90% were seen once. The CDR3 is 16 residues long. The ends were cut back, 4 bases at V and 7 bases at J, with 24 bases in the middle. Germline V lookup: CDR1 SGDLS, CDR2 YYNGEE. This clone was seen only once. Its antigen is unknown. Noted time point: baseline, week 1 (first vaccination visit). This sample's treatment: pre-vaccination baseline after standard-of-care therapy. Each donor presented with a new WHO grade 3 or 4 astrocytoma that tested IDH1-mutant and showed ATRX loss.

The starting material was PBMCs, obtained from a glioma patient treated with radiotherapy, temozolomide or both. The sequence came from a young man with glioma. The chain joins TRBV9 to TRBJ2-7, with a possible D match to TRBD1 (6 bases). The CDR3 sequence is CASSSETGIPVFEQYF. As DNA, the CDR3 is TGTGCCAGCAGCTCCGAGACAGGTATACCCGTATTTGAGCAGTACTTC.